This passage covers 28 T cell receptor beta chains from one sample sequenced in a study of blood T cell repertoires in COVID-19. Libraries were prepared by immunoSEQ multiplex PCR; TCRdb keeps only in-frame clonotypes and omits some of them. The table lists 150,000 to 200,000 clones, roughly 90% of them singletons. The sample taken for sequencing was peripheral blood. These receptors originate from a man aged 25 to 45 with COVID-19, enrolled during active disease.

The chain recombines TRBV28 with TRBJ2-5; 14 bases align to TRBD2. Trimming cost V 5 bases and J 1 base; bases outside gene matches: 9. The CDR3 consists of 18 residues. Germline V lookup: CDR1 MDHEN, CDR2 SYDVKM. This CDR3 reads CASSPFSGTSGSQETQYF. The CDR3 DNA reads TGTGCCAGCAGTCCCTTCTCCGGGACTAGCGGGAGCCAAGAGACCCAGTACTTC. Full variable domain (rest looked up from reference TRBV28 and TRBJ2-5): DVKVTQSSRYLVKRTGEKVFLECVQDMDHENMFWYRQDPGLGLRLIYFSYDVKMKEKGDIPEGYSVSREKKERFSLILESASTNQTSMYLCASSPFSGTSGSQETQYFGPGTRLLVL.

The rearrangement uses TRBV6-2 or TRBV6-3 and TRBJ2-7, with TRBD2 matching 7 bases. Germline V gene lookup returns CDR1 MNHEY and CDR2 SVGEGT. This CDR3 is 15 amino acids long. V lost 0 bases, J lost 2 bases, and 4 bases stayed unmatched. The CDR3 nucleotides read TGTGCCAGCAGTTACTCAGGGACTACAGCCTACGAGCAGTACTTC. It yields the protein CASSYSGTTAYEQYF.

The chain combines TRBV10-3 with TRBJ1-6; 8 nucleotides match TRBD1. Unmatched junction bases numbered 8, after V lost 9 bases and J lost 7 bases. This CDR3 has 14 residues. Germline loops: CDR1 ENHRY, CDR2 SYGVKD. The CDR3 region is CAITTGELNSPLHF. The CDR3, as DNA: TGTGCCATAACGACAGGGGAACTAAATTCACCCCTCCACTTT.

V is TRBV6-5 and J is TRBJ1-1; D gene unclear. The CDR3 loop spans 15 amino acids. Trimming removed 3 bases from V and 0 bases from J, with 11 bases in between. Germline CDR1 MNHEY, CDR2 SVGAGI. As DNA, the CDR3 is TGTGCCAGCAGTTATTTAATTAACATGAACACTGAAGCTTTCTTT. It yields the protein CASSYLINMNTEAFF.

This clone appeared a single time. A junction boundary mismatches the germline segment, possibly from a read error. The chain carries TRBV7-8 and TRBJ1-6; tentative D call: TRBD1 (5 bases). The CDR3 length is 16 residues. Germline-derived CDR1 and CDR2 are SGHVS and FQNEAQ. The CDR3 reads CASSFVQGSYNLPLHF. In DNA form, the CDR3 reads TGTGCCAGCAGCTTTGTGCAGGGCTCCTATAATTTACCCCTCCACTTT.

The chain couples TRBV6-6 to TRBJ1-2; D unclear. The germline V gene encodes CDR1 MNHNY and CDR2 SVGAGI (reference sequence). The length of the CDR3 is 11 residues. Trimming pared 8 bases from V and 5 bases from J, leaving 9 bases between. The CDR3 protein is CASRGSYGYTF. CDR3 bases: TGTGCCAGCCGCGGGAGTTATGGCTACACCTTC.

The chain joins TRBV18 to TRBJ1-5; D gene uncertain. The CDR3 is 15 amino acids. V was cut by 0 bases and J by 4 bases, with 10 bases left in between. Germline V gene data show CDR1 as KGHSH and CDR2 as LQKENI. The DNA for the CDR3 is TGTGCCAGCTCACCACCCACGGGTCCTAATCAGCCCCAGCATTTT. It translates to CASSPPTGPNQPQHF.

The chain links TRBV12-3 or TRBV12-4 to TRBJ1-5; no clear D. The V end lost 3 bases, the J end lost 7 bases, and 10 bases lay between the germline ends. The CDR3 extends over 13 amino acids. The CDR3 region is CASSLLEEQPQHF. The CDR3 nucleotides read TGTGCCAGCAGTTTGCTAGAGGAACAGCCCCAGCATTTT.

V usage is TRBV4-1 and J usage is TRBJ2-7; TRBD2 agrees at 10 bases. CDR3 length: 18 residues. CDR1 is MGHRA and CDR2 is YSYEKL in the germline V gene. Trimming took 4 bases from V and 1 from J; bases not matched to a gene: 13. DNA of the CDR3: TGCGCCAGCAGCCGGGAGGATAGCGGGGGGCCTATGTCCTACGAGCAGTACTTC. Translating it yields CASSREDSGGPMSYEQYF.

The J gene is TRBJ1-5, the V gene TRBV28, with D hard to call. Germline CDR1 is MDHEN and CDR2 is SYDVKM. V lost 3 bases to trimming and J lost 7 bases, with 10 bases between them. The CDR3 runs to 13 residues. For the CDR3, the DNA is TGTGCCAGCAGTTTCTCGCCCCGGCAGCCCCAGCATTTT. It is translated as CASSFSPRQPQHF.

The chain links TRBV6-5 to TRBJ2-4; D remains ambiguous. The CDR3 length is 14 residues. V was clipped by 5 bases and J by 1 base, with 9 bases between them. The V gene's germline CDR1 is MNHEY and CDR2 SVGAGI. The CDR3 coding sequence is TGTGCCAGCAGTCCCTTCGAGGCCAAAAACATTCAGTACTTC. The encoded protein is CASSPFEAKNIQYF.

The rearrangement uses TRBV7-2 and TRBJ1-3; TRBD1 agrees at 8 bases. Germline V lookup: CDR1 SGHTA, CDR2 FQGNSA. The J segment lost 4 bases and the V segment lost 2 bases, leaving 4 bases of the junction unmatched. This CDR3 has 15 residues. CDR3 nucleotides: TGTGCCAGCAGCTTAAACAGGGGGGCGGGAAACACCATATATTTT. This codes for CASSLNRGAGNTIYF.

The chain employs TRBV11-2 and TRBJ2-7, with TRBD1 as a possible D gene (6 bases). Trimming cost V 5 bases and J 5 bases, with 13 bases left between them. Germline CDR1 reads SGHAT; CDR2 reads FQNNGV. The CDR3 runs to 13 residues. The chain's CDR3 is CASSKQYRDEQYF. The CDR3 region has the DNA TGTGCCAGCAGCAAACAATACAGGGACGAGCAGTACTTC.

Only a few counts were recorded for this clone. The chain recombines TRBV28 with TRBJ1-2; maybe TRBD1 (6 bases). V gave up 6 bases and J gave up 4 bases, with 18 bases separating them. The CDR3 consists of 15 residues. CDR1 and CDR2 (germline): MDHEN, SYDVKM. CDR3 sequence: CASRRPGHVPYGYTF. CDR3 DNA sequence: TGTGCCAGCAGACGACCGGGACATGTGCCCTATGGCTACACCTTC.

The chain couples TRBV12-3 or TRBV12-4 to TRBJ1-2; D gene uncertain. Trimming removed 3 bases at V and 6 bases at J, with 11 bases between. The CDR3 sequence is 13 residues long. CDR3 region: CASSFDTNNGYTF. As DNA, the CDR3 is TGTGCCAGCAGTTTCGACACCAACAATGGCTACACCTTC.

The chain is built from TRBV5-8 and TRBJ1-4; the match to TRBD1 covers 7 bases. V lost 4 bases to trimming and J lost 7 bases; unmatched junction nucleotides: 7. This CDR3 region has 14 residues. CDR1 and CDR2 (germline): SGHTS, YDEGEE. The CDR3 nucleotides read TGTGCCAGCAGCCATGACAGGGTACTTGAAAAACTGTTTTTT. Translation: CASSHDRVLEKLFF.

The chain recombines TRBV18 with TRBJ2-5, with D possibly being TRBD2 (6 bases). V dropped 3 bases and J dropped 1 base, with 9 bases sitting between them. The CDR3 sequence is 14 residues long. Germline V lookup: CDR1 KGHSH, CDR2 LQKENI. This CDR3 is CASSPGGVQETQYF. CDR3 nucleotide sequence: TGTGCCAGCTCACCCGGCGGGGTCCAAGAGACCCAGTACTTC.

The rearrangement uses TRBV19 and TRBJ2-7, with 12 bases that match TRBD1. V shed 5 bases, J shed 2 bases, and the junction held 7 bases outside the gene matches. Looked up from germline, CDR1 is LNHDA and CDR2 is SQIVND (reference sequence). The CDR3 loop spans 16 amino acids. CDR3 sequence reads: CASSVSGTGGPYEQYF. The DNA of the CDR3 is TGTGCCAGTAGTGTCTCCGGGACAGGGGGCCCCTACGAGCAGTACTTC.

The chain carries TRBV7-2 and TRBJ2-3, with a possible D match to TRBD2 (5 bases). Germline CDR1 and CDR2: SGHTA and FQGNSA. Trimming took 1 base from V and 5 from J, leaving 10 bases between them. The CDR3 has 14 amino acids. The CDR3 is CASSLEAAIDTQYF. The CDR3 DNA reads as TGTGCCAGCAGCTTAGAAGCGGCAATAGATACGCAGTATTTT.

V and J are TRBV7-2 and TRBJ1-3; tentatively, D is TRBD1 (6 bases). The CDR3 spans 15 residues. V lost 4 bases to trimming and J lost 2 bases, with 12 bases between them. The germline CDR1 and CDR2 sequences are SGHTA and FQGNSA. Here the CDR3 reads CASSSTGPPGNTIYF. The CDR3 DNA reads TGTGCCAGCAGCTCAACAGGGCCCCCTGGAAACACCATATATTTT. Variable domain in full (rest from reference TRBV7-2 and TRBJ1-3): GAGVSQSPSNKVTEKGKDVELRCDPISGHTALYWYRQSLGQGLEFLIYFQGNSAPDKSGLPSDRFSAERTGGSVSTLTIQRTQQEDSAVYLCASSSTGPPGNTIYFGEGSWLTVV.

The genes are TRBV27 and TRBJ2-5, with 13 bases matching TRBD2. The ends lost 6 bases at V and 4 bases at J; junction bases unmatched: 8. Germline V gives CDR1 MNHEY, CDR2 SMNVEV (reference sequence). The CDR3 is made up of 16 amino acids. The CDR3 reads CASSWTSGGGLETQYF. The CDR3 region has the DNA TGTGCCAGCAGCTGGACTAGCGGGGGTGGGTTAGAGACCCAGTACTTC.

The chain uses TRBV6-5 and TRBJ1-4; D possibly corresponds to TRBD1 (5 bases). The V and J ends lost 1 base and 8 bases respectively, with 11 bases between them. Germline V gives CDR1 MNHEY, CDR2 SVGAGI. This CDR3 is built from 14 residues. In DNA form, the CDR3 reads TGTGCCAGCAGTTACTTGCAGGGTCGGGAAAAACTGTTTTTT. Translating it yields CASSYLQGREKLFF.

The chain recombines TRBV7-8 with TRBJ2-5, with D possibly matching TRBD1 (5 bases). Germline CDR1 and CDR2: SGHVS and FQNEAQ. The ends were cut back, 2 bases at V and 2 bases at J, with 12 bases in the middle. The CDR3 consists of 15 residues. CDR3 in DNA: TGTGCCAGCAGCTTAAAGAGACAGCTACAAGAGACCCAGTACTTC. Residues: CASSLKRQLQETQYF.

The CDR3 nucleotides are TGTGCCAGCAGCCAAAACGGACAGTTGAACACTGAAGCTTTCTTT. Translating gives CASSQNGQLNTEAFF. The chain recombines TRBV3-1 (or the pseudogene TRBV3-2) with TRBJ1-1, with D tentatively TRBD1 (6 bases). In germline, CDR1 is LGHDT, CDR2 YNNKEL (reference sequence). This CDR3 spans 15 amino acids. V was clipped by 2 bases and J by 0 bases, with 10 bases between them.

The CDR3 DNA follows: TGTGCCAGCAGCGCATACGGGACAGTCAGTGAGCAGTTCTTC. This sequence encodes CASSAYGTVSEQFF. V is TRBV9 and J is TRBJ2-1; 7 bases align to TRBD1. V gave up 3 bases and J gave up 9 bases; unmatched junction bases: 9. Germline V gives CDR1 SGDLS, CDR2 YYNGEE. The CDR3 consists of 14 residues.

CDR3 sequence (DNA): TGTGCCAGCAGCTTATCCGGGACAGGTTCCTATGGCTACACCTTC. Translation gives CASSLSGTGSYGYTF. The J gene is TRBJ1-2, the V gene TRBV14, with 8 bases lining up with TRBD1. The CDR3 runs 15 residues. The V segment lost 5 bases and the J segment 4 bases; nucleotides outside the gene matches: 9. Per the germline V gene, CDR1 is SGHDN and CDR2 is FVKESK.

This sequence joins TRBV28 and TRBJ1-5, with a weak D call TRBD1 (5 bases). Looked up from germline, CDR1 is MDHEN and CDR2 is SYDVKM. The CDR3 has 12 residues. Trimming left V 5 bases short and J 10 bases short, with 12 bases between. In DNA, the CDR3 is TGTGCCAGCAGTACAGGTTATCGACCCCAGCATTTT. The encoded protein is CASSTGYRPQHF.

As regards this clone: This same CDR3 is encoded by further DNA sequences in the sample. The gene calls are TRBV9 and TRBJ2-3, with D possibly being TRBD2 (5 bases). This CDR3 is built from 14 residues. The V gene lost 0 bases and the J gene lost 6 bases, with 11 bases spanning the gap. Germline V CDR1 and CDR2: SGDLS, YYNGEE. CDR3 amino acids: CASSVGGSADTQYF. CDR3 sequence (DNA): TGTGCCAGCAGCGTAGGAGGGAGTGCTGATACGCAGTATTTT.